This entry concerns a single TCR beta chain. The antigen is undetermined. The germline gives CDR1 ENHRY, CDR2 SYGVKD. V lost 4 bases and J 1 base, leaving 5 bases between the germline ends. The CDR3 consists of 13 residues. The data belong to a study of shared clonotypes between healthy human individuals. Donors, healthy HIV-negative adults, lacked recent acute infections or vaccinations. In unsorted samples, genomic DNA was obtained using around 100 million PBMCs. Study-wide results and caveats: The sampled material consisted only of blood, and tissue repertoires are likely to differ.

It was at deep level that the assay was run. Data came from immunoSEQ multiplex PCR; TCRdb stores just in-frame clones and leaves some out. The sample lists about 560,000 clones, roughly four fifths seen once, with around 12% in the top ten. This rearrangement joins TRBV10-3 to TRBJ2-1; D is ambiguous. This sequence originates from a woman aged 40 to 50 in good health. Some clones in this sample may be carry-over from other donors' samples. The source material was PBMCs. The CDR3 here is CAISAESYNEQFF. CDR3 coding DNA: TGTGCCATCAGTGCGGAGTCCTACAATGAGCAGTTCTTC.